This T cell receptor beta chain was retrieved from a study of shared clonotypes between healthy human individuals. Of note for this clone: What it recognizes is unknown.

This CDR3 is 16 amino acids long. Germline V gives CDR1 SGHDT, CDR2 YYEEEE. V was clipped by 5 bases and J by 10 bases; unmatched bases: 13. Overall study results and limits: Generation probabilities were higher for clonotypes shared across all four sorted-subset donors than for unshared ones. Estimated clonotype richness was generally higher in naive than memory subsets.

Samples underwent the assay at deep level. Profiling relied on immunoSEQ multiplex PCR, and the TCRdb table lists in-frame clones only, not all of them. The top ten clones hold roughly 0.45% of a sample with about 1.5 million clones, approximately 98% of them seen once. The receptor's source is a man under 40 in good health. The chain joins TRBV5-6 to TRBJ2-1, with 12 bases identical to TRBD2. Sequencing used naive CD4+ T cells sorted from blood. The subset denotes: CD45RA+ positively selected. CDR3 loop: CASSSIGLAGTGEQFF. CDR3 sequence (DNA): TGTGCCAGCAGTTCTATCGGACTAGCGGGGACAGGCGAGCAGTTCTTC.